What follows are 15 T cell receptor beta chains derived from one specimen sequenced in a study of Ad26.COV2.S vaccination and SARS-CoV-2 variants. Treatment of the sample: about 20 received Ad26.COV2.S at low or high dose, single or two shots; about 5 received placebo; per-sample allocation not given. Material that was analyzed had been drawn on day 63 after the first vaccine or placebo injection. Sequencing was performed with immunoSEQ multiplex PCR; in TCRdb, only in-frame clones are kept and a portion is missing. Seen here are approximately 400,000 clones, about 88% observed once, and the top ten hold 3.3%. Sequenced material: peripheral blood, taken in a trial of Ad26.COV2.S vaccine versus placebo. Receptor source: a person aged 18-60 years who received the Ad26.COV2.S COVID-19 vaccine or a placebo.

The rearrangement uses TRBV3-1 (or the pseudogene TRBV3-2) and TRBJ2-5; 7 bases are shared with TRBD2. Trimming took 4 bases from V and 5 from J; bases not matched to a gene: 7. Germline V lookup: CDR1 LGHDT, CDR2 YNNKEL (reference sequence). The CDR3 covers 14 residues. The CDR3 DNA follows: TGTGCCAGCAGCCGAAGCGGGGATCGGGAGACCCAGTACTTC. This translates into CASSRSGDRETQYF.

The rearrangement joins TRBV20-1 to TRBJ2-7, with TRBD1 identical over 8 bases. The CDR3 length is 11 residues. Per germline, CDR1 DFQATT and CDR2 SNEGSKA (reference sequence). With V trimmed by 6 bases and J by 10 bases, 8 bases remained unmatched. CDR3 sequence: CSAPDRGIQYF. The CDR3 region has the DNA TGCAGTGCCCCAGACAGGGGTATACAGTACTTC.

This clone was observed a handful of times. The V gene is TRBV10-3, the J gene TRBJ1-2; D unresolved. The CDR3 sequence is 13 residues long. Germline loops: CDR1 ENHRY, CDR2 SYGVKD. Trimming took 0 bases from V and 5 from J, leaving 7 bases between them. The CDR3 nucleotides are TGTGCCATCAGTGAGTCAGGGTTTTATGGCTACACCTTC. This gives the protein CAISESGFYGYTF.

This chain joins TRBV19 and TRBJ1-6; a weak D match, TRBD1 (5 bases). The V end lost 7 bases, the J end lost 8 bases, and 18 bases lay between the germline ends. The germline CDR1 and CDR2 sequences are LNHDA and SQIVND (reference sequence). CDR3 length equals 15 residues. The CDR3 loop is CASKDRTLSYSPLHF. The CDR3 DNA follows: TGTGCCAGTAAAGACCGGACACTATCTTATTCACCCCTCCACTTT.

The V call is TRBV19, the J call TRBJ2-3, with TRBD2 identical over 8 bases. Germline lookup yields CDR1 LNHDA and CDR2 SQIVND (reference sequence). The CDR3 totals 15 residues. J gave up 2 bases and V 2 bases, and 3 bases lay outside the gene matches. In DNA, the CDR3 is TGTGCCAGTAGTATATATAGCGGGAACACAGATACGCAGTATTTT. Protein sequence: CASSIYSGNTDTQYF.

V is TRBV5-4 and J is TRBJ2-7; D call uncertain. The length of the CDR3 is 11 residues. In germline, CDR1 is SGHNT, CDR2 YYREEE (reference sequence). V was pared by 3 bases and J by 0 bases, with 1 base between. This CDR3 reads CASSSSYEQYF. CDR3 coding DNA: TGTGCCAGCAGCTCCTCCTACGAGCAGTACTTC. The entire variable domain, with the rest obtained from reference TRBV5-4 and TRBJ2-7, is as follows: ETGVTQSPTHLIKTRGQQVTLRCSSQSGHNTVSWYQQALGQGPQFIFQYYREEENGRGNFPPRFSGLQFPNYSSELNVNALELDDSALYLCASSSSYEQYFGPGTRLTVT.

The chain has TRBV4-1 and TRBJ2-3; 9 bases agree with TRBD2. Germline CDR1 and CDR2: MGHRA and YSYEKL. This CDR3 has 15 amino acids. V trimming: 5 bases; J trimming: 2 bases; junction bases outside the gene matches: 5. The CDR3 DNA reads TGCGCCAGCAGCGGACTAGCGCCTAACACAGATACGCAGTATTTT. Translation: CASSGLAPNTDTQYF.

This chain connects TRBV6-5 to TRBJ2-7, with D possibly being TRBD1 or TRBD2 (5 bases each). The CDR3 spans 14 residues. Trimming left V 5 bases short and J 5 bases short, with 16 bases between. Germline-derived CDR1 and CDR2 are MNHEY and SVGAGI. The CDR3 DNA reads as TGTGCCAGCAGTAAGGGACGCTCTCGGGACGAGCAGTACTTC. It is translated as CASSKGRSRDEQYF.

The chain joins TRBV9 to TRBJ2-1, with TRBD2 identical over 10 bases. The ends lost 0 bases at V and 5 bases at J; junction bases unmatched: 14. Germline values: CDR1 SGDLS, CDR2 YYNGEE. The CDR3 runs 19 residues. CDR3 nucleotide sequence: TGTGCCAGCAGCGTAGGGCTAGCGGGAGCCGTACTTCCAGACAATGAGCAGTTCTTC. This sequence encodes CASSVGLAGAVLPDNEQFF.

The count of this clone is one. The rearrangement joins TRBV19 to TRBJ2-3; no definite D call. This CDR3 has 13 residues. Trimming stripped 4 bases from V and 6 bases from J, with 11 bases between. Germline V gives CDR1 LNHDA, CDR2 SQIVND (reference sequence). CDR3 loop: CASSKPPWDTQYF. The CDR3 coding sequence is TGTGCCAGTAGTAAACCGCCTTGGGATACGCAGTATTTT.

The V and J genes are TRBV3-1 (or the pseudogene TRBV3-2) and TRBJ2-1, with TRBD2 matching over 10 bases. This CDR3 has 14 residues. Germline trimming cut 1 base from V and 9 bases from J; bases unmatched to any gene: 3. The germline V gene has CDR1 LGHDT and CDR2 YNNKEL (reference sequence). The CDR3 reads CASSQVASGGEQFF. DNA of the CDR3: TGTGCCAGCAGCCAAGTAGCTAGCGGGGGTGAGCAGTTCTTC.

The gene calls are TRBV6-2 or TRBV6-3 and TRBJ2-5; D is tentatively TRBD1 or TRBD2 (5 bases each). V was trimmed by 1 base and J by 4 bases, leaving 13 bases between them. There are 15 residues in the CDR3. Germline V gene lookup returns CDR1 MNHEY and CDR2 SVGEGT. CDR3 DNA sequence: TGTGCCAGCAGTTACTTCCGGGCTGGGGGAGAGACCCAGTACTTC. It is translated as CASSYFRAGGETQYF.

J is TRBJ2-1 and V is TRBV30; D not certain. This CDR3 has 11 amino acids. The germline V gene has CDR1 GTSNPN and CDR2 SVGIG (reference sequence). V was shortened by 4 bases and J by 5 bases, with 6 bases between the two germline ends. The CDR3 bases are TGTGCCTGGACCTGGGACAATGAGCAGTTCTTC. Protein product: CAWTWDNEQFF.

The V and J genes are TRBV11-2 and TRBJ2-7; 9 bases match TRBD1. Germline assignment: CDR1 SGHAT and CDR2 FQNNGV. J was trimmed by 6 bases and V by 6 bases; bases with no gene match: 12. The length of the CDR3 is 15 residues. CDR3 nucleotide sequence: TGTGCCAGCAGATATCGACAGGGGGATTTTGGCGAGCAGTACTTC. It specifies CASRYRQGDFGEQYF.

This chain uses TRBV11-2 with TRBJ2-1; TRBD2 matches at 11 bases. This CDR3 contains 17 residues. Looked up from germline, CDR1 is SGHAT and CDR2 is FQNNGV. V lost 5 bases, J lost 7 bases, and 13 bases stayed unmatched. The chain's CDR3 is CASSPKITSGSWNEQFF. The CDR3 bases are TGTGCCAGCAGCCCCAAAATCACTAGCGGGAGTTGGAATGAGCAGTTCTTC.